This entry lists 22 T cell receptor beta chains sequenced from one sample in a study of shared clonotypes between healthy human individuals. Here immunoSEQ multiplex PCR was the method, and the copy in TCRdb shows in-frame clones only, minus some. The table has about 2 million clones, around 96% seen once. The naive CD8 subset, CD45RO-negative cells positively selected for CCR7, excluded terminally differentiated effector memory CD45RA+ cells. Specimen: naive CD8+ T cells sorted from blood. These receptors were obtained from a young man in good health.

The CDR3 protein is CASSQDGTGYSPLHF. CDR3 DNA: TGCGCCAGCAGCCAAGATGGGACAGGGTATTCACCCCTCCACTTT. The chain joins TRBV4-3 to TRBJ1-6, with 9 bases aligning to TRBD1. The CDR3 extends over 15 amino acids. Trimming at V came to 0 bases and at J to 8 bases, leaving 2 bases not matched to a gene. Germline V lookup: CDR1 LGHNA, CDR2 YSLEER.

The V and J genes are TRBV5-6 and TRBJ1-5, with D hard to call. The V end lost 0 bases, the J end lost 6 bases, and 16 bases lay between the germline ends. Per the germline V gene, CDR1 is SGHDT and CDR2 is YYEEEE. The CDR3 consists of 16 residues. The CDR3 region has the DNA TGTGCCAGCAGCTTGGTCCTGGTTTGGAGTCCTCAGCCCCAGCATTTT. Translated: CASSLVLVWSPQPQHF.

This sequence joins TRBV23-1 and TRBJ1-2; D gene ambiguous. TRBV23-1 has ORF status, its function being uncertain. The CDR3 sequence is 14 residues long. Trimming left V 0 bases short and J 1 base short, with 6 bases between. The CDR3 reads CASSQSGLNYGYTF. The DNA for the CDR3 is TGCGCCAGCAGTCAATCGGGTCTTAACTATGGCTACACCTTC.

As concerns this clone: The same CDR3 is also encoded by other DNA sequences in this sample. The gene calls are TRBV7-9 and TRBJ2-5; the D gene is possibly TRBD1 (6 bases). Deletions cut 0 bases from V and 3 bases from J, with 8 bases between. The CDR3 loop spans 14 amino acids. CDR1 and CDR2 (germline): SEHNR, FQNEAQ (reference sequence). The CDR3 nucleotides are TGTGCCAGCAGCTTAGCAAACAGGGAAGAGACCCAGTACTTC. It specifies CASSLANREETQYF.

The CDR3 nucleotides are TGTGCCAGTAAACCTACCCGGGGTGGGTACGAGCAGTACTTC. Amino acid sequence: CASKPTRGGYEQYF. The J gene is TRBJ2-7, the V gene TRBV19, with a weak D call TRBD2 (5 bases). There are 14 residues in the CDR3. CDR1 and CDR2 from the germline V gene are LNHDA and SQIVND (reference sequence). Trimming removed 7 bases from V and 4 bases from J, with 17 bases in between.

CDR3 DNA sequence: TGCGCCAGCAGCCAAGATTGGGGACTAGCGGGAGAAGGAGATACGCAGTATTTT. This translates into CASSQDWGLAGEGDTQYF. The chain carries TRBV4-3 and TRBJ2-3; 14 bases agree with TRBD2. CDR1 and CDR2 from the germline V gene are LGHNA and YSLEER. Trimming removed 0 bases from V and 5 bases from J; junction bases left unmatched: 7. The CDR3 runs to 18 residues.

This CDR3 reads CARPSRGGLSTDTQYF. In DNA, the CDR3 is TGTGCCAGACCCTCTAGGGGGGGTCTGAGCACAGATACGCAGTATTTT. This chain uses TRBV5-3 with TRBJ2-3; D possibly corresponds to TRBD2 (7 bases). TRBV5-3 belongs to the ORF category, with a function that is uncertain. The V gene lost 7 bases and the J gene lost 0 bases, with 18 bases spanning the gap. This CDR3 has 16 amino acids.

Notes on this clone: Different DNA sequences within this sample yield the same CDR3. This chain uses TRBV7-9 with TRBJ2-7; D is unresolved. The germline gives CDR1 SEHNR, CDR2 FQNEAQ (reference sequence). The CDR3 contains 13 residues. Deletions cut 5 bases from V and 0 bases from J, with 8 bases between. CDR3 sequence: CASSLFSSYEQYF. CDR3 coding DNA: TGTGCCAGCAGCCTCTTCAGCTCCTACGAGCAGTACTTC.

This clone was recorded only once. The chain carries TRBV4-2 and TRBJ2-7; D ambiguous. CDR1 is LGHNA, CDR2 YNFKEQ, per germline. V shed 1 base and J shed 2 bases, with 9 bases lying between them. The CDR3 is 14 amino acids. The CDR3 is CASSQAAGAYEQYF. The CDR3 DNA reads TGTGCCAGCAGCCAAGCCGCCGGAGCCTACGAGCAGTACTTC.

The J gene is TRBJ2-7, the V gene TRBV5-6; 9 bases align to TRBD1. Trimming at V came to 4 bases and at J to 3 bases, leaving 8 bases not matched to a gene. This CDR3 comprises 15 residues. Germline V lookup: CDR1 SGHDT, CDR2 YYEEEE. In DNA, the CDR3 is TGTGCCAGCAGCACGCCCCGGGACAGGGACTACGAGCAGTACTTC. This gives the protein CASSTPRDRDYEQYF.

This rearrangement joins TRBV2 to TRBJ2-1, with 11 bases fitting TRBD2. This CDR3 region has 16 residues. Germline-derived CDR1 and CDR2 are SNHLY and FYNNEI. Germline trimming cut 3 bases from V and 2 bases from J; bases unmatched to any gene: 3. The CDR3 protein is CASSDEGLAAYNEQFF. The CDR3 DNA follows: TGTGCCAGCAGTGACGAGGGACTAGCGGCCTACAATGAGCAGTTCTTC.

This chain connects TRBV4-3 to TRBJ2-7, with D perhaps given as TRBD1 or TRBD2 (5 bases each). This CDR3 contains 15 residues. The V gene's germline CDR1 is LGHNA and CDR2 YSLEER. Trimming left V 0 bases short and J 3 bases short, with 12 bases between. The CDR3 reads CASSQDRDPHYEQYF. As DNA, the CDR3 is TGCGCCAGCAGCCAAGATAGGGACCCCCACTACGAGCAGTACTTC.

The CDR3 sequence is CASSFTVFNTGELFF. The CDR3, as DNA: TGCGCCAGCAGCTTTACAGTCTTCAACACCGGGGAGCTGTTTTTT. This chain connects TRBV5-1 to TRBJ2-2; the D is unclear. This CDR3 region has 15 residues. CDR1 is SGHRS and CDR2 is YFSETQ in the germline V gene. V dropped 2 bases and J dropped 2 bases, with 10 bases sitting between them.

The J gene is TRBJ1-2, the V gene TRBV27; 7 nucleotides match TRBD1. This CDR3 is 14 amino acids long. Trimming took 6 bases from V and 6 from J; bases not matched to a gene: 10. Germline lookup yields CDR1 MNHEY and CDR2 SMNVEV (reference sequence). The CDR3 DNA sequence: TGTGCCAGCAGGCCGGGGACAGATGGAAATGGCTACACCTTC. Its translation is CASRPGTDGNGYTF.

The chain uses TRBV6-5 and TRBJ2-5; 10 bases fit TRBD1. This CDR3 contains 15 residues. Germline loops: CDR1 MNHEY, CDR2 SVGAGI. Unmatched junction bases numbered 1, after V lost 1 base and J lost 2 bases. CDR3 loop: CASSYWTGGQETQYF. The CDR3 DNA reads as TGTGCCAGCAGTTACTGGACAGGGGGACAAGAGACCCAGTACTTC.

CDR3 sequence: CATSRDEEDSNQPQHF. CDR3 nucleotide sequence: TGTGCCACCAGCAGAGATGAAGAAGATAGCAATCAGCCCCAGCATTTT. The J gene is TRBJ1-5, the V gene TRBV15; no reliable D call. In germline, CDR1 is LNHNV, CDR2 YYDKDF (reference sequence). The germline V and J ends were trimmed by 0 bases and 0 bases, with 9 bases remaining between them. CDR3 size: 16 residues.

This chain links TRBV2 with TRBJ2-7; D remains unclear. V shed 10 bases and J shed 5 bases, with 15 bases lying between them. The CDR3 runs 12 residues. The germline V gene has CDR1 SNHLY and CDR2 FYNNEI. The CDR3 region has the DNA TGTGCCACTCGTCGACACCCGGACGAGCAGTACTTC. It encodes CATRRHPDEQYF. The variable domain in full, completed from reference TRBV2 and TRBJ2-7, reads EPEVTQTPSHQVTQMGQEVILRCVPISNHLYFYWYRQILGQKVEFLVSFYNNEISEKSEIFDDQFSVERPDGSNFTLKIRSTKLEDSAMYFCATRRHPDEQYFGPGTRLTVT.

This chain uses TRBV4-1 with TRBJ2-7; D unresolved. The germline V and J ends were trimmed by 0 bases and 2 bases, with 14 bases remaining between them. The CDR3 contains 16 residues. Germline CDR1 is MGHRA and CDR2 is YSYEKL. Here the CDR3 reads CASSQDPQINPYEQYF. DNA of the CDR3: TGCGCCAGCAGCCAAGATCCGCAGATTAATCCCTACGAGCAGTACTTC.

About this clone itself: This specimen includes other DNA sequences encoding the same CDR3. V gene TRBV7-9 combines with J gene TRBJ2-7; D not certain. V lost 2 bases and J lost 4, with 6 bases in between. The CDR3 spans 12 residues. The V gene's germline CDR1 is SEHNR and CDR2 FQNEAQ (reference sequence). CDR3 in amino acids: CASSLLAYEQYF. In DNA, the CDR3 is TGTGCCAGCAGCTTATTGGCTTACGAGCAGTACTTC.

This clone has at least ten counts. The rearrangement links TRBV5-1 to TRBJ2-7; the match to TRBD2 covers 16 bases. Germline CDR1 SGHRS, CDR2 YFSETQ. This CDR3 is 17 amino acids long. Germline trimming cut 4 bases from V and 7 bases from J; bases unmatched to any gene: 11. CDR3 DNA sequence: TGCGCCAGCAGCCCCTCGGGACTAGCGGGAGGGGCCTGGGAGCAGTACTTC. Translating it yields CASSPSGLAGGAWEQYF.

The rearrangement uses TRBV10-1 and TRBJ2-1; D perhaps matches TRBD2 (6 bases). The CDR3 contains 13 residues. Trimming shortened V by 0 bases and J by 10 bases, and 10 bases separated the two germline ends. Germline V CDR1 and CDR2: WNHNN, SYGVQD (reference sequence). CDR3 protein: CASSESFGLEQFF. CDR3 nucleotides: TGCGCCAGCAGTGAGTCGTTTGGACTAGAGCAGTTCTTC.

The rearrangement links TRBV7-5 to TRBJ2-7; the D segment call TRBD1 is taken from the table without a DNA check. TRBV7-5 is reported as a pseudogene. The CDR3 length is 15 residues. The chain's CDR3 is CARSPFCRGPAEQYF. In DNA, the CDR3 is TGTGCCAGAAGCCCCTTCTGCAGGGGTCCGGCCGAGCAGTACTTC.